The text below deals with one T cell receptor (beta chain). Its antigen remains unidentified. The source of the sample is a study of shared clonotypes between healthy human individuals. Study-wide results and limits: Sorted-subset sequencing, rarefaction showed, was incomplete despite large depth.

TCRdb keeps only in-frame clones here, not all; method: immunoSEQ multiplex PCR. This table has roughly 590,000 clones, roughly 95% appearing once. In the naive CD8 group, cells lacked CD45RO and were positively selected for CCR7, so terminally differentiated effector memory CD45RA+ cells were left out. CDR3 length: 12 amino acids. V lost 5 bases and J 7 bases, leaving 9 bases between the germline ends. The germline V gene encodes CDR1 LNHDA and CDR2 SQIVND (reference sequence). Specimen: naive CD8+ T cells sorted from blood. The TCR comes from a woman in her twenties or thirties in good health. V is TRBV19 and J is TRBJ1-5; no reliable D call. Here the CDR3 reads CASSHIGQPQHF. CDR3 coding DNA: TGTGCCAGTAGTCATATCGGGCAGCCCCAGCATTTT. The whole variable domain, remainder taken from reference TRBV19 and TRBJ1-5, is DGGITQSPKYLFRKEGQNVTLSCEQNLNHDAMYWYRQDPGQGLRLIYYSQIVNDFQKGDIAEGYSVSREKKESFPLTVTSAQKNPTAFYLCASSHIGQPQHFGDGTRLSIL.